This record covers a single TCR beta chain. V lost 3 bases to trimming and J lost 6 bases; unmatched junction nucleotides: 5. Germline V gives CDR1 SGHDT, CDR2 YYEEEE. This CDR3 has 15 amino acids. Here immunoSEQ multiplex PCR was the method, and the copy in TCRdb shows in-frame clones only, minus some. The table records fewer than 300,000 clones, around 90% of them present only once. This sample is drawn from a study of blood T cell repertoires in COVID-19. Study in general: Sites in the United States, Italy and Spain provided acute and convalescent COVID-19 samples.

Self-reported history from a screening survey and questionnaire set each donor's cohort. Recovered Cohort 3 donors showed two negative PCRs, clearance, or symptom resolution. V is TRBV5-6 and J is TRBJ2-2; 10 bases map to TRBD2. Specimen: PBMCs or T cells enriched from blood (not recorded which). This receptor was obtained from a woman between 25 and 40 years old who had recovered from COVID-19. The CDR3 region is CASSYTLAGAGELFF. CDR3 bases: TGTGCCAGCAGCTACACCCTAGCGGGAGCCGGGGAGCTGTTTTTT.